The clone carrying this T cell receptor beta chain was counted many times. This sample is drawn from a study of T cells in Graves' hyperthyroidism and ophthalmopathy. Exclusion followed for patients with uncontrolled infection, other autoimmune disease, pregnancy or lactation. The TCR beta CDR3 regions underwent amplification using RNA transcripts as the source. First-round RT-PCR of the TCR CDR3 relied on the HTBI primer set. TCRdb reprocessed the multiplex PCR reads with MiXCR, giving one entry per CDR3 protein. The sample holds over 350,000 distinct CDR3 sequences, over 13% seen once. The V gene's germline CDR1 is SNHLY and CDR2 FYNNEI. The CDR3 is 13 amino acids. Losses at the gene ends were 10 bases for V and 5 bases for J; bases not matched to a gene: 11.

The sequence was collected from a man aged 45 to 65 with Graves' ophthalmopathy. V usage is TRBV2 and J usage is TRBJ2-7, with 7 positions matching TRBD2. The sequencing sample was made of blood. The CDR3 is CATDGGSVNEQYF. As DNA, the CDR3 is TGTGCCACCGATGGCGGGAGCGTCAACGAGCAGTACTTC.